A single sample gave rise to the 21 T cell receptor beta chains below, sequenced in a study of T cells in Graves' hyperthyroidism and ophthalmopathy. RNA transcripts yielded amplified TCR beta CDR3 regions. The TCR CDR3 was amplified in a first-round RT-PCR using the HTBI primer set. Using its own MiXCR run on the multiplex PCR reads, TCRdb lists one record per CDR3 protein. The sample comprises 310,000 or so distinct CDR3 sequences, approximately 15% of which are singletons, and around 61% rests with the top ten. Sequencing was done on a sample of blood. These receptors came from a woman in her sixties or seventies with Graves' ophthalmopathy.

This clonotype occurred many times. This sequence joins TRBV20-1 and TRBJ2-5; possibly TRBD2 for D (5 bases). Trimming took 0 bases from V and 5 from J, leaving 13 bases between them. The CDR3 sequence is 14 residues long. The germline V gene has CDR1 DFQATT and CDR2 SNEGSKA (reference sequence). The CDR3 reads CSARDNSGGETQYF. Here the CDR3 DNA reads TGCAGTGCTAGAGATAACAGCGGCGGGGAGACCCAGTACTTC.

The rearrangement joins TRBV11-2 to TRBJ2-3; D perhaps matches TRBD2 (7 bases). The CDR3 sequence is 18 residues long. Deletions cut 2 bases from V and 4 bases from J, with 22 bases between. Germline-derived CDR1 and CDR2 are SGHAT and FQNNGV. This chain's CDR3 is CASSLPHLGGGRSDTQYF. The DNA for the CDR3 is TGTGCCAGCAGCTTACCCCACCTAGGGGGGGGGCGATCAGATACGCAGTATTTT.

In its sample, this clonotype was seen many times. This chain connects TRBV7-2 to TRBJ2-3; 9 bases are a match to TRBD2. Losses at the gene ends were 1 base for V and 4 bases for J; bases not matched to a gene: 3. CDR3 length equals 15 residues. In germline, CDR1 is SGHTA, CDR2 FQGNSA. The CDR3 DNA follows: TGTGCCAGCAGCTTAGTCGGCGGGGGGGCAGATACGCAGTATTTT. The encoded protein is CASSLVGGGADTQYF. The full variable domain, rest sourced from reference TRBV7-2 and TRBJ2-3, is GAGVSQSPSNKVTEKGKDVELRCDPISGHTALYWYRQSLGQGLEFLIYFQGNSAPDKSGLPSDRFSAERTGGSVSTLTIQRTQQEDSAVYLCASSLVGGGADTQYFGPGTRLTVL.

CDR3 DNA sequence: TGCGCCAGCAGCTTGGGGGGACCGGCGAGCTCCTATAATTCACCCCTCCACTTT. Its protein product is CASSLGGPASSYNSPLHF. V usage is TRBV5-1 and J usage is TRBJ1-6; D is perhaps TRBD1 (5 bases). Trimming cost V 0 bases and J 0 bases, with 13 bases left between them. This CDR3 region has 18 residues. The V gene's germline CDR1 is SGHRS and CDR2 YFSETQ.

This clonotype was seen at least ten times. The chain carries TRBV6-6 and TRBJ1-2; D ambiguous. The V and J ends lost 2 bases and 7 bases respectively, with 11 bases between them. The germline gives CDR1 MNHNY, CDR2 SVGAGI (reference sequence). The CDR3 is 13 residues long. As DNA, the CDR3 is TGTGCCAGCAGTTACGAGCCCGGATCTGGCTACACCTTC. This encodes CASSYEPGSGYTF.

This sequence joins TRBV19 and TRBJ1-1; TRBD1 is a possible D gene (5 bases). Germline values: CDR1 LNHDA, CDR2 SQIVND (reference sequence). V was pared by 3 bases and J by 8 bases, with 10 bases between. This CDR3 is built from 12 residues. CDR3 loop: CASSMTRQEAFF. DNA of the CDR3: TGTGCCAGTAGTATGACTAGACAGGAAGCTTTCTTT.

The rearrangement links TRBV18 to TRBJ2-3, with D unclear. This CDR3 is 16 amino acids long. Germline CDR1 is KGHSH and CDR2 is LQKENI. V lost 0 bases and J lost 0, with 10 bases in between. The CDR3 DNA reads TGTGCCAGCTCACCACCCAAGAGTTCTAGCACAGATACGCAGTATTTT. Protein sequence: CASSPPKSSSTDTQYF.

This clonotype came up many times. CDR3 loop: CASSLISDWRRNYEQYF. The CDR3 DNA follows: TGTGCCAGCAGCTTAATCTCGGACTGGCGGAGAAACTACGAGCAGTACTTC. This chain links TRBV7-2 with TRBJ2-7; D is perhaps TRBD2 (5 bases). This CDR3 region has 17 residues. Germline V gene sequence: CDR1 SGHTA, CDR2 FQGNSA. Trimming shortened V by 2 bases and J by 3 bases, and 20 bases separated the two germline ends.

This clonotype has a handful of counts. The genes are TRBV4-1 and TRBJ1-5; 8 bases map to TRBD1. With 1 base clipped from V and 7 bases from J, the junction kept 6 bases outside the gene matches. This CDR3 has 15 residues. Germline V lookup: CDR1 MGHRA, CDR2 YSYEKL. The CDR3 DNA reads as TGCGCCAGCAGCCAAGCATCAGGGGGCTGGCAGCCCCAGCATTTT. Translation gives CASSQASGGWQPQHF.

This clonotype came up a few times. The V gene is TRBV12-3 or TRBV12-4, the J gene TRBJ1-6; no firm D call. The CDR3 loop spans 14 amino acids. With 6 bases removed from V and 0 bases from J, the gap between germline ends came to 6 bases. The CDR3, as DNA: TGTGCCAGCAGGGGGAGCTCCTATAATTCACCCCTCCACTTT. This encodes CASRGSSYNSPLHF.

This clonotype was recorded at least ten times. V usage is TRBV20-1 and J usage is TRBJ1-2; 8 nucleotides agree with TRBD1. Germline CDR1 DFQATT, CDR2 SNEGSKA (reference sequence). V dropped 7 bases and J dropped 4; count of bases not matched to a gene: 11. There are 14 residues in the CDR3. The chain's CDR3 is CSVATGVSGYGYTF. The CDR3 bases are TGCAGTGTGGCGACAGGGGTATCAGGCTATGGCTACACCTTC.

This clonotype was observed at least ten times. The chain has TRBV12-3 or TRBV12-4 and TRBJ1-2, with D possibly TRBD1 on 5 matching bases. This CDR3 has 12 amino acids. V lost 6 bases, J lost 6 bases, and 11 bases lay in between. For the CDR3, the DNA is TGTGCCAGCAGCCCTGGGGGGAATGGCTACACCTTC. It is translated as CASSPGGNGYTF.

This clonotype was found a few times. The chain is built from TRBV2 and TRBJ2-7; D is possibly TRBD1 or TRBD2 (5 bases each). Germline-derived CDR1 and CDR2 are SNHLY and FYNNEI. The V and J ends lost 10 bases and 5 bases respectively, with 21 bases between them. The CDR3 is 14 amino acids. CDR3: CATVGTPFMDEQYF. The CDR3 nucleotides are TGTGCCACCGTAGGGACCCCCTTTATGGACGAGCAGTACTTC.

This clonotype occurred a few times. V usage is TRBV20-1 and J usage is TRBJ2-7, with TRBD2 matching over 9 bases. CDR3 size: 16 residues. V lost 8 bases and J lost 4; bases outside the gene matches: 18. Germline V gives CDR1 DFQATT, CDR2 SNEGSKA (reference sequence). The chain's CDR3 is CSTKGRGGLAAYEQYF. As DNA, the CDR3 is TGCAGTACAAAGGGGAGAGGGGGACTAGCAGCTTACGAGCAGTACTTC.

This clonotype has ten or more counts. The gene calls are TRBV7-9 and TRBJ2-1; tentative D call: TRBD1 (6 bases). The germline gives CDR1 SEHNR, CDR2 FQNEAQ (reference sequence). This CDR3 contains 15 residues. Trimming pared 11 bases from V and 0 bases from J, leaving 17 bases between. CDR3 sequence (DNA): TGTGCCTATCCGGGACACAGGAGCTCCTACAATGAGCAGTTCTTC. This codes for CAYPGHRSSYNEQFF.

There are a few counts of this clonotype. V is TRBV6-1 and J is TRBJ2-7; D possibly corresponds to TRBD1 (5 bases). Per germline, CDR1 MNHNS and CDR2 SASEGT. The CDR3 extends over 16 amino acids. The germline V and J ends were trimmed by 5 bases and 1 base, with 18 bases remaining between them. The CDR3: CASSTPRADRSYEQYF. CDR3 bases: TGTGCCAGCAGTACCCCTCGGGCAGACAGATCCTACGAGCAGTACTTC.

This clonotype was seen repeatedly, ten times or more. V is TRBV18 and J is TRBJ2-1; a possible D gene is TRBD1 (6 bases). With 3 bases removed from V and 0 bases from J, the gap between germline ends came to 9 bases. This CDR3 is built from 15 residues. Germline V gives CDR1 KGHSH, CDR2 LQKENI. Written as DNA, the CDR3 is TGTGCCAGCTCACCCGACAGGAGCTCCTACAATGAGCAGTTCTTC. Translating gives CASSPDRSSYNEQFF.

The chain joins TRBV27 to TRBJ1-4; TRBD1 aligns across 7 bases. The CDR3 runs 18 residues. Germline V CDR1 and CDR2: MNHEY, SMNVEV (reference sequence). The V gene end was trimmed by 7 bases and the J gene end by 2 bases; junction bases not matched to a gene: 16. This CDR3 is CASKELGLGGLTNEKLFF. CDR3 in DNA: TGTGCCAGCAAGGAGTTGGGGTTAGGGGGCCTTACTAATGAAAAACTGTTTTTT.

The table lists this clonotype with many counts. The chain employs TRBV2 and TRBJ2-1; D is unresolved. Germline CDR1 is SNHLY and CDR2 is FYNNEI. Trimming took 0 bases from V and 10 from J, leaving 13 bases between them. The CDR3 is 14 residues long. The CDR3 nucleotides are TGTGCCAGCAGTGAAGCGCTACTAAACGGGGAGCAGTTCTTC. This gives the protein CASSEALLNGEQFF.

This clonotype was observed at least ten times. J is TRBJ1-1 and V is TRBV2; D ambiguous. The ends were cut back, 7 bases at V and 5 bases at J, with 8 bases in the middle. Germline loops: CDR1 SNHLY, CDR2 FYNNEI. This CDR3 comprises 11 residues. Here the CDR3 DNA reads TGTGCCAGCACCTACCGGACTGAAGCTTTCTTT. This sequence encodes CASTYRTEAFF. Full variable domain (remainder filled in from reference TRBV2 and TRBJ1-1): EPEVTQTPSHQVTQMGQEVILRCVPISNHLYFYWYRQILGQKVEFLVSFYNNEISEKSEIFDDQFSVERPDGSNFTLKIRSTKLEDSAMYFCASTYRTEAFFGQGTRLTVV.

This clonotype appeared a few times. The chain has TRBV10-3 and TRBJ2-3, with D unclear. The germline CDR1 and CDR2 sequences are ENHRY and SYGVKD. The V and J ends lost 5 bases and 6 bases respectively, with 9 bases between them. This CDR3 spans 12 amino acids. The CDR3 nucleotides are TGTGCCATCAGTCCCTCCACTGATACGCAGTATTTT. Its translation: CAISPSTDTQYF.